The 32 T cell receptor beta chains given below trace back to one sample, sequenced in a study of identical twins. Each CDR3 protein gets one entry after TCRdb re-called the 5' RACE reads with MiXCR. Among roughly 18,000 distinct CDR3 sequences listed, about two thirds were seen once. The sequencing sample was made of memory (CD45RO+) T cells sorted from blood. The receptors stem from a young woman in good health. This table probably holds off-target reads from a library built for another chain.

This chain uses TRBV2 with TRBJ2-3, with 12 bases lining up with TRBD1. The germline V gene encodes CDR1 SNHLY and CDR2 FYNNEI. Losses at the gene ends were 6 bases for V and 4 bases for J; bases not matched to a gene: 5. The CDR3 length is 15 residues. CDR3 in amino acids: CASRAGTGGADTQYF. Written as DNA, the CDR3 is TGTGCCAGCAGAGCCGGGACAGGGGGCGCAGATACGCAGTATTTT.

The chain joins TRBV7-2 to TRBJ2-1; D unclear. Trimming stripped 2 bases from V and 7 bases from J, with 15 bases between. The CDR3 consists of 15 residues. The germline gives CDR1 SGHTA, CDR2 FQGNSA. CDR3 DNA sequence: TGTGCCAGCAGCTTATCGATACTAACACCGAATGAGCAGTTCTTC. It translates to CASSLSILTPNEQFF.

The genes are TRBV29-1 and TRBJ2-5, with 8 positions matching TRBD2. This CDR3 region has 13 residues. V shed 6 bases and J 5 bases; nucleotides not matched to a gene: 8. Germline V gene sequence: CDR1 SQVTM, CDR2 ANQGSEA. The CDR3 region is CSVRPLAGETQYF. CDR3 DNA sequence: TGCAGCGTCCGTCCCCTAGCGGGCGAGACCCAGTACTTC.

The chain uses TRBV30 and TRBJ2-7; D gene ambiguous. CDR1 is GTSNPN and CDR2 is SVGIG in the germline V gene (reference sequence). The germline V and J ends were trimmed by 2 bases and 7 bases, with 15 bases remaining between them. The CDR3 covers 13 residues. This CDR3 reads CAWSPNPSREQYF. In nucleotides, the CDR3 is TGTGCCTGGAGTCCTAATCCTTCTCGGGAGCAGTACTTC.

The chain links TRBV11-3 to TRBJ2-1; the D call may be TRBD1 or TRBD2 (5 bases each). Germline V gives CDR1 SGHNT, CDR2 YENEEA. Trimming left V 0 bases short and J 6 bases short, with 15 bases between. The CDR3 totals 16 residues. CDR3 in DNA: TGTGCCAGCAGCTTAGAGGCTGGAGGCAGGGCCAATGAGCAGTTCTTC. Translated, it gives CASSLEAGGRANEQFF.

The genes are TRBV24-1 and TRBJ2-1; 10 bases are a match to TRBD1. This CDR3 comprises 14 residues. The ends lost 4 bases at V and 9 bases at J; junction bases unmatched: 5. Germline CDR1 reads KGHDR; CDR2 reads SFDVKD. CDR3: CATSERTGGGEQFF. The CDR3 bases are TGTGCCACCAGTGAGCGGACAGGGGGGGGTGAGCAGTTCTTC.

The J gene is TRBJ1-1, the V gene TRBV29-1; D is unclear. The V end lost 6 bases, the J end lost 4 bases, and 9 bases lay between the germline ends. Germline V gives CDR1 SQVTM, CDR2 ANQGSEA. There are 11 residues in the CDR3. The CDR3 sequence: CSVRQTTEAFF. The DNA for the CDR3 is TGCAGCGTCCGCCAGACCACTGAAGCTTTCTTT.

This clonotype was observed a handful of times. The chain combines TRBV28 with TRBJ2-1, with D maybe TRBD2 (5 bases). Between the trimmed V and J ends, which lost 5 bases and 8 bases, there was a span of 10 bases. This CDR3 region has 12 residues. Germline assignment: CDR1 MDHEN and CDR2 SYDVKM. The CDR3 sequence is CASSETRDEQFF. CDR3 DNA sequence: TGTGCCAGCAGTGAAACTAGAGATGAGCAGTTCTTC.

This clonotype was detected a few times. The rearrangement uses TRBV13 and TRBJ2-7; 12 bases fit TRBD1. Trimming at V came to 1 base and at J to 5 bases, leaving 3 bases not matched to a gene. The CDR3 has 15 amino acids. Germline assignment: CDR1 PRHDT and CDR2 FYEKMQ (reference sequence). CDR3 region: CASSLAGTGGNEQYF. The CDR3 region has the DNA TGTGCCAGCAGCTTAGCCGGGACAGGGGGCAACGAGCAGTACTTC.

The gene calls are TRBV29-1 and TRBJ2-7, with unresolved D. The CDR3 length is 12 residues. Between the trimmed V and J ends, which lost 5 bases and 6 bases, there was a span of 14 bases. Germline CDR1 reads SQVTM; CDR2 reads ANQGSEA. The CDR3 DNA is TGCAGCGTTCGCTCCGGTAAGGTCGAGCAGTACTTC. It yields the protein CSVRSGKVEQYF.

V gene TRBV18 combines with J gene TRBJ1-1, with a possible D match to TRBD1 (5 bases). The germline CDR1 and CDR2 sequences are KGHSH and LQKENI. CDR3 length equals 17 residues. V lost 2 bases, J lost 5 bases, and 21 bases lay in between. CDR3 nucleotide sequence: TGTGCCAGCTCACCAGATCCCGGATCGGGGCGGGGAACTGAAGCTTTCTTT. Translated, it gives CASSPDPGSGRGTEAFF. Complete variable domain (other parts from reference TRBV18 and TRBJ1-1): NAGVMQNPRHLVRRRGQEARLRCSPMKGHSHVYWYRQLPEEGLKFMVYLQKENIIDESGMPKERFSAEFPKEGPSILRIQQVVRGDSAAYFCASSPDPGSGRGTEAFFGQGTRLTVV.

The chain has TRBV4-3 and TRBJ2-2, with a possible D match to TRBD1 (6 bases). The CDR3 is 15 residues long. V was pared by 4 bases and J by 7 bases, with 16 bases between. Germline values: CDR1 LGHNA, CDR2 YSLEER. CDR3: CASSPGMGAGGELFF. CDR3 nucleotide sequence: TGCGCCAGCAGCCCGGGGATGGGGGCGGGCGGGGAGCTGTTTTTT.

The rearrangement uses TRBV11-2 and TRBJ2-1; tentative D call: TRBD2 (6 bases). Germline values: CDR1 SGHAT, CDR2 FQNNGV. Trimming took 5 bases from V and 0 from J, leaving 8 bases between them. This CDR3 spans 14 amino acids. CDR3 sequence reads: CASSPGSSYNEQFF. The DNA for the CDR3 is TGTGCCAGCAGCCCCGGGAGCTCCTACAATGAGCAGTTCTTC.

Here the CDR3 DNA reads TGTGCCAGCAGTGAAAAGGGTTACGAGCAGTACTTC. This sequence encodes CASSEKGYEQYF. The chain joins TRBV2 to TRBJ2-7, with unresolved D. The germline V gene encodes CDR1 SNHLY and CDR2 FYNNEI. The CDR3 covers 12 residues. Trimming took off 2 bases at V and 4 bases at J, with 6 bases between the two ends.

The V call is TRBV3-1, the J call TRBJ2-3, with D possibly called TRBD1 or TRBD2 (5 bases each). From germline, CDR1 is LGHDT and CDR2 YNNKEL (reference sequence). This CDR3 region has 16 residues. Trimming took 0 bases from V and 3 from J, leaving 13 bases between them. This chain's CDR3 is CASSQDSGPVTDTQYF. Written as DNA, the CDR3 is TGTGCCAGCAGCCAAGACTCGGGGCCGGTAACAGATACGCAGTATTTT.

This clonotype was picked up a small number of times. The V gene is TRBV29-1, the J gene TRBJ1-3, with TRBD1 matching 9 bases. This CDR3 is 15 amino acids long. V shed 7 bases, J shed 0 bases, and the junction held 7 bases outside the gene matches. Germline values: CDR1 SQVTM, CDR2 ANQGSEA. CDR3 region: CSARTGATSGNTIYF. DNA for the CDR3: TGCAGCGCTCGGACAGGGGCCACCTCTGGAAACACCATATATTTT.

This clonotype occurred once. The CDR3 DNA reads as TGCAGCGCCGGACAGGGAGATACGCAGTATTTT. Its translation: CSAGQGDTQYF. The V call is TRBV29-1, the J call TRBJ2-3, with 8 bases identical to TRBD1. The V gene's germline CDR1 is SQVTM and CDR2 ANQGSEA. The CDR3 totals 11 residues. V shed 7 bases and J 5 bases; nucleotides not matched to a gene: 2.

This clonotype was picked up a small number of times. The chain carries TRBV7-2 and TRBJ2-7, with D perhaps assigned TRBD1 or TRBD2 (6 bases each). The V gene lost 0 bases and the J gene lost 4 bases, with 10 bases spanning the gap. The CDR3 runs 14 residues. Germline CDR1 and CDR2: SGHTA and FQGNSA. The CDR3 here is CASSLAQGRYEQYF. CDR3 nucleotides: TGTGCCAGCAGCTTAGCGCAGGGGAGGTACGAGCAGTACTTC.

This clonotype was recorded only once. The V call is TRBV6-2 or TRBV6-3, the J call TRBJ2-3; 7 bases align to TRBD2. Germline values: CDR1 MNHEY, CDR2 SVGEGT. Trimming cost V 4 bases and J 7 bases; bases outside gene matches: 17. The CDR3 has 17 residues. CDR3 protein: CASSSPTGSGITYTQYF. The CDR3 nucleotides are TGTGCCAGCAGTTCGCCGACGGGGAGCGGGATCACGTATACGCAGTATTTT.

CDR3 amino acids: CASTRTSLSGKTDTQYF. In nucleotides, the CDR3 is TGTGCCAGCACCAGGACTAGCCTCTCGGGAAAAACAGATACGCAGTATTTT. This chain links TRBV27 with TRBJ2-3; 8 nucleotides line up with TRBD2. The CDR3 sequence is 17 residues long. The junction had 15 bases not matched to a gene; V was cut back by 7 bases and J by 3 bases. CDR1 MNHEY and CDR2 SMNVEV come from the germline V gene (reference sequence).

The chain couples TRBV20-1 to TRBJ2-1; TRBD2 agrees at 9 bases. This CDR3 region has 15 residues. Germline V CDR1 and CDR2: DFQATT, SNEGSKA (reference sequence). The V segment lost 5 bases and the J segment 4 bases; nucleotides outside the gene matches: 9. The CDR3, as DNA: TGCAGTGCTGACCCGCCAACTAGCGGGTACAATGAGCAGTTCTTC. Protein sequence: CSADPPTSGYNEQFF.

The rearrangement links TRBV4-3 to TRBJ2-3, with unresolved D. Trimming pared 0 bases from V and 0 bases from J, leaving 10 bases between. This CDR3 region has 16 residues. Germline CDR1 is LGHNA and CDR2 is YSLEER. The CDR3 DNA reads TGCGCCAGCAGCCAAGAAGAAGGAGCGAGCACAGATACGCAGTATTTT. Amino acids: CASSQEEGASTDTQYF.

This chain uses TRBV20-1 with TRBJ2-3; D may be TRBD1 or TRBD2 (5 bases each). V lost 3 bases to trimming and J lost 3 bases, with 13 bases between them. The CDR3 loop spans 14 amino acids. The germline V gene encodes CDR1 DFQATT and CDR2 SNEGSKA (reference sequence). The CDR3 spells CSARGTSSTDTQYF. CDR3 sequence (DNA): TGCAGTGCTAGGGGGACGTCTAGTACAGATACGCAGTATTTT.

The chain recombines TRBV6-2 or TRBV6-3 with TRBJ2-7; the match to TRBD1 covers 7 bases. The CDR3 runs to 14 residues. Germline lookup yields CDR1 MNHEY and CDR2 SVGEGT. The trim removed 5 bases at V and 6 bases at J, leaving 10 bases unmatched. The CDR3 spells CASSKDREHGEQYF. The DNA of the CDR3 is TGTGCCAGCAGTAAAGACAGGGAACACGGCGAGCAGTACTTC.

This sequence joins TRBV28 and TRBJ2-6, with 7 nucleotides matching TRBD2. J was trimmed by 0 bases and V by 6 bases; bases with no gene match: 11. The CDR3 totals 18 residues. In germline, CDR1 is MDHEN, CDR2 SYDVKM. The CDR3 loop is CASSKRTRGGSGANVLTF. CDR3 sequence (DNA): TGTGCCAGCAGCAAGAGGACTAGGGGTGGCTCTGGGGCCAACGTCCTGACTTTC.

This chain joins TRBV20-1 and TRBJ2-7; 8 nucleotides match TRBD1. Trimming removed 0 bases from V and 3 bases from J; junction bases left unmatched: 4. Germline assignment: CDR1 DFQATT and CDR2 SNEGSKA (reference sequence). CDR3 length: 14 residues. CDR3 region: CSARDNRGIYEQYF. CDR3 sequence (DNA): TGCAGTGCTAGAGATAACAGGGGGATCTACGAGCAGTACTTC.

This sequence joins TRBV6-6 and TRBJ2-1; the D is unclear. The CDR3 extends over 11 amino acids. Germline CDR1 is MNHNY and CDR2 is SVGAGI (reference sequence). Trimming pared 6 bases from V and 8 bases from J, leaving 8 bases between. The CDR3 sequence is CASSANDEQFF. CDR3 in DNA: TGTGCCAGCAGCGCGAATGATGAGCAGTTCTTC.

This clonotype was recorded a few times. The V call is TRBV6-2 or TRBV6-3, the J call TRBJ2-5; no clear D gene. The length of the CDR3 is 12 residues. Trimming took off 8 bases at V and 5 bases at J, with 12 bases between the two ends. Germline values: CDR1 MNHEY, CDR2 SVGEGT. The CDR3 nucleotides read TGTGCCAGCGGGTCGGTGGGGGAGACCCAGTACTTC. It translates to CASGSVGETQYF.

This clonotype was found a few times. The chain has TRBV9 and TRBJ2-5; D unclear. The CDR3 extends over 13 amino acids. CDR1 SGDLS and CDR2 YYNGEE come from the germline V gene. Trimming removed 5 bases at V and 1 base at J, with 9 bases between. This chain's CDR3 is CASSLGGQETQYF. The CDR3 DNA reads as TGTGCCAGCAGTCTAGGTGGCCAAGAGACCCAGTACTTC.

The CDR3 DNA follows: TGCGCCAGCAGCTTGGTTGCTAGCGGGTCTACTGAGCAGTTCTTC. Its protein product is CASSLVASGSTEQFF. The chain uses TRBV5-1 and TRBJ2-1; 8 nucleotides match TRBD2. CDR1 and CDR2 from the germline V gene are SGHRS and YFSETQ. Trimming removed 0 bases from V and 9 bases from J; junction bases left unmatched: 8. This CDR3 comprises 15 residues.

J is TRBJ2-7 and V is TRBV21-1; the listed D gene, TRBD2, was not tested against the DNA. TRBV21-1 is a pseudogene segment. The CDR3 runs 18 residues. In DNA, the CDR3 is TGTGCCAGCAGCAAAGCTATAAAGTGGGCGGGAGTATTTTACGAGCAGTACTTC. Its protein product is CASSKAIKWAGVFYEQYF.

This chain uses TRBV4-3 with TRBJ2-1, with TRBD2 matching over 10 bases. The V segment lost 2 bases and the J segment 7 bases; nucleotides outside the gene matches: 11. The CDR3 sequence is 17 residues long. Germline assignment: CDR1 LGHNA and CDR2 YSLEER. The CDR3 DNA is TGCGCCAGCAGCCAACTCGCTAGCGGGAGTTATGCGAATGAGCAGTTCTTC. This codes for CASSQLASGSYANEQFF.